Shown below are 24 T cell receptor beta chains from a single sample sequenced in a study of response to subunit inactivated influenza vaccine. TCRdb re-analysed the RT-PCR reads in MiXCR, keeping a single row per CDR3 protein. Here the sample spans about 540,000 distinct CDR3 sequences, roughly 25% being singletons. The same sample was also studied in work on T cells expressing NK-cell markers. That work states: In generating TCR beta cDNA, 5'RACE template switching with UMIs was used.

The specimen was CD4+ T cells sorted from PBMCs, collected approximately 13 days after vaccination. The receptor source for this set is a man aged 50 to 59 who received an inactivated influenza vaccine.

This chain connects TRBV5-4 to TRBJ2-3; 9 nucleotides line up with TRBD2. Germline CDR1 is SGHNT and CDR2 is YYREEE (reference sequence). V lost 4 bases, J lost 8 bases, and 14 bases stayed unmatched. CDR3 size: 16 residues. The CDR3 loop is CASSLPLAGLGTTQYF. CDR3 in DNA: TGTGCCAGCAGCCTACCCCTAGCGGGATTGGGAACTACGCAGTATTTT.

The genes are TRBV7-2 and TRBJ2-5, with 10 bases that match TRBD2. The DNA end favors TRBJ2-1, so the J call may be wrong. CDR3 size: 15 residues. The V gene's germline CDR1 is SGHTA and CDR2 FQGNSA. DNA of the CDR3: TGTGCCAGCAGCTTAGTAGCGGGGGGCTTGGAGACCCAGTTCTTC. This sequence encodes CASSLVAGGLETQFF.

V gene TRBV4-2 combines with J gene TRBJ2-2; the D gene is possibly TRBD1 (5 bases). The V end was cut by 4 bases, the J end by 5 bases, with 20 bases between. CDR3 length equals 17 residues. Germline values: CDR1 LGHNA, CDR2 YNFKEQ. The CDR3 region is CASSLDTRTLRTGELFF. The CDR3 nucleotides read TGTGCCAGCAGCCTGGATACGCGGACATTACGGACCGGGGAGCTGTTTTTT.

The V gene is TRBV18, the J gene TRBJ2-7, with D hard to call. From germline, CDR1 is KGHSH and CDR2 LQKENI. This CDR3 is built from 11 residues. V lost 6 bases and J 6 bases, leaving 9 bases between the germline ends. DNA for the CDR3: TGTGCCAGCTCTACGGAGACCGAGCAGTACTTC. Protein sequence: CASSTETEQYF.

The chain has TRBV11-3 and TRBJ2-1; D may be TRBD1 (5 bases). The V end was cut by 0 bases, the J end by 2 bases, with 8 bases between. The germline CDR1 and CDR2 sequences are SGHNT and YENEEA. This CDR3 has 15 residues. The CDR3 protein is CASSLDRETYNEQFF. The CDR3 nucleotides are TGTGCCAGCAGCTTAGACAGGGAAACCTACAATGAGCAGTTCTTC.

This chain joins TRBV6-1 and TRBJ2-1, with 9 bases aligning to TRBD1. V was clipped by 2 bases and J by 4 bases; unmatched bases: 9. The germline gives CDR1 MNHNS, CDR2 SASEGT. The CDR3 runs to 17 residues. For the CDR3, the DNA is TGTGCCAGCAGTGAATTTCTCCCCGGGACAGGGTACAATGAGCAGTTCTTC. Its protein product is CASSEFLPGTGYNEQFF.

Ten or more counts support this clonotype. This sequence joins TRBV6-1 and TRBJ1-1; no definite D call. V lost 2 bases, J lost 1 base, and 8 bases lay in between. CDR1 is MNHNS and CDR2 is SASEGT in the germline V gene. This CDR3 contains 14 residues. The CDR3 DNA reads TGTGCCAGCAGTGAAATGTGGAGGAACACTGAAGCTTTCTTT. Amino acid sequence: CASSEMWRNTEAFF.

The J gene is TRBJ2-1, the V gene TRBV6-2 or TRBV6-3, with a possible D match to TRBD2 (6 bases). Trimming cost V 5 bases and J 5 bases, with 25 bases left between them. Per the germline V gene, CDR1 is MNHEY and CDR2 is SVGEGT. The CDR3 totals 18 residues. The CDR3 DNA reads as TGTGCCAGCAGTAACGACGTTTTTGGGGGGTCCGAGCACAATGAGCAGTTCTTC. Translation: CASSNDVFGGSEHNEQFF.

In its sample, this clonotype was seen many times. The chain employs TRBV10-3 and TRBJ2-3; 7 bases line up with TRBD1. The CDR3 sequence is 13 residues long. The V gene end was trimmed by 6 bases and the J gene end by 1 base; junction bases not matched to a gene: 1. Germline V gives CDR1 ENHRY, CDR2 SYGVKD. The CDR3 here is CAISGQGTDTQYF. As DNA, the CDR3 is TGTGCCATCAGCGGACAGGGCACAGATACGCAGTATTTT.

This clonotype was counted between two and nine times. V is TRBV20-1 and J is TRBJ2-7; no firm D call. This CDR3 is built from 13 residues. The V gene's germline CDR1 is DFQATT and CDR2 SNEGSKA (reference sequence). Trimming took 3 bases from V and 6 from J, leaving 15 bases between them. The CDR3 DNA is TGCAGTGCTAGTACCCTGACCCCCTCCGAGCAGTACTTC. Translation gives CSASTLTPSEQYF.

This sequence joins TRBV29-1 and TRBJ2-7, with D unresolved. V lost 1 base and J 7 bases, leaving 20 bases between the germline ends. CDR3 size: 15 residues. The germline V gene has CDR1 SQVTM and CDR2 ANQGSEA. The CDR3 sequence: CSVEGRKFGVSEQYF. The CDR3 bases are TGCAGCGTTGAAGGAAGAAAGTTTGGGGTGAGTGAGCAGTACTTC.

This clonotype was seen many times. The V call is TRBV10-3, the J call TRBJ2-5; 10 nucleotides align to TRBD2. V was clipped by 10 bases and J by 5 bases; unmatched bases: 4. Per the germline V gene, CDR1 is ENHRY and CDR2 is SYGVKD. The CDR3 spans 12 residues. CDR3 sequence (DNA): TGTGCCACCGGGACTAGCGTCGAGACCCAGTACTTC. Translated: CATGTSVETQYF.

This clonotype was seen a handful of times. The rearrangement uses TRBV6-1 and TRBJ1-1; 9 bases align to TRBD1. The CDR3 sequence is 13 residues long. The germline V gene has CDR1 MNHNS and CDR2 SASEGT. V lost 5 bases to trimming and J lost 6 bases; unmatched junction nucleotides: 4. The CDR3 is CASSQRQGAEAFF. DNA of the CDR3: TGTGCCAGCAGTCAACGACAGGGGGCTGAAGCTTTCTTT.

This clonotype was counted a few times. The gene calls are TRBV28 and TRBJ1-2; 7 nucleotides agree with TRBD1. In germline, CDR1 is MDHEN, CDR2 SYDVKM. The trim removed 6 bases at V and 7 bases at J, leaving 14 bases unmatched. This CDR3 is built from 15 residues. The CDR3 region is CASRRPGTEMSGYTF. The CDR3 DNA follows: TGTGCCAGCAGAAGACCGGGGACAGAGATGTCTGGCTACACCTTC.

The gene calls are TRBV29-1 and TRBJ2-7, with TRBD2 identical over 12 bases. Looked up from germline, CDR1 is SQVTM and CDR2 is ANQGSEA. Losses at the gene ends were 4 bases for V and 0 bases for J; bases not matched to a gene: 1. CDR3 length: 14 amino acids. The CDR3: CSVGTSGNSYEQYF. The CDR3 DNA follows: TGCAGCGTTGGGACTAGCGGGAACTCCTACGAGCAGTACTTC.

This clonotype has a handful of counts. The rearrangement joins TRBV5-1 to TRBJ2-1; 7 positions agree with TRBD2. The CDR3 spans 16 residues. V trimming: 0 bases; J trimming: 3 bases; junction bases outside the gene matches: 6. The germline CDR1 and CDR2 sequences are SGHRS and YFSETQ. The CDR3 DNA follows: TGCGCCAGCAGCTTGGCCGGCGGGAGAGTCTACAATGAGCAGTTCTTC. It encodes CASSLAGGRVYNEQFF.

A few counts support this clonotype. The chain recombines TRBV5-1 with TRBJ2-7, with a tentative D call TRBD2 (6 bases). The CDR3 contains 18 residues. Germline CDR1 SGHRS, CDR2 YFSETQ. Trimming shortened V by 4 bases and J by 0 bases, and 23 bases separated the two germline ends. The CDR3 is CASSPETSFLGPSYEQYF. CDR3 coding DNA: TGCGCCAGCAGCCCAGAGACTAGTTTTTTGGGCCCCTCCTACGAGCAGTACTTC.

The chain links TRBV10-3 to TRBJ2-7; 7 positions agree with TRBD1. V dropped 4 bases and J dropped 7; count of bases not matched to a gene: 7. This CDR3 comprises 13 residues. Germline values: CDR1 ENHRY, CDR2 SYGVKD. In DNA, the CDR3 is TGTGCCATCAGTGCGTCGGGACAGAATGAGCAGTACTTC. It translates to CAISASGQNEQYF.

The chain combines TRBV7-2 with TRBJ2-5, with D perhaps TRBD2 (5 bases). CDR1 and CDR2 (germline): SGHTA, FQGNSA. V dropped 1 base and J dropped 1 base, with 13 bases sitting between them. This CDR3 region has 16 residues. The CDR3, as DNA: TGTGCCAGCAGCTTAGGTTACGGGGTCGTCCAAGAGACCCAGTACTTC. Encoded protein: CASSLGYGVVQETQYF.

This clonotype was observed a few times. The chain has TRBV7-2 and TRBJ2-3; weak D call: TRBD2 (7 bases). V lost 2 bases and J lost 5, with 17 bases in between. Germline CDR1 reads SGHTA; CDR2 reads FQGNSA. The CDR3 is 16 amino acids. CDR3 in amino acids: CASSLTMRGGRDTQYF. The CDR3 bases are TGTGCCAGCAGCTTAACTATGAGGGGGGGCCGAGATACGCAGTATTTT.

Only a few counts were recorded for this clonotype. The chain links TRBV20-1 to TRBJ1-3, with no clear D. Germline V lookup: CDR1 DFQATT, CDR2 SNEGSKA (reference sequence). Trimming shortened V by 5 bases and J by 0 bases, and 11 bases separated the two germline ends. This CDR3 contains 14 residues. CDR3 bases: TGCAGTGCTCAAGGTGGGAGCTCTGGAAACACCATATATTTT. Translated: CSAQGGSSGNTIYF.

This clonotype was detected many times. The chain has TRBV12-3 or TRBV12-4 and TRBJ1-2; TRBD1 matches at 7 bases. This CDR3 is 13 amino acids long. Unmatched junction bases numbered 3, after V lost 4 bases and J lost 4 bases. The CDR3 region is CASSYRGSYGYTF. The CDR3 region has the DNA TGTGCCAGCAGTTACAGGGGTTCCTATGGCTACACCTTC.

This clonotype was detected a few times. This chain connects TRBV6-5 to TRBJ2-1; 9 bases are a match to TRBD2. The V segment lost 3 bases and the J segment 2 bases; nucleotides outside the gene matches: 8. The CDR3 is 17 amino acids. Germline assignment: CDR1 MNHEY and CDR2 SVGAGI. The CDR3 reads CASSYLWREGPYNEQFF. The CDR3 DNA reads TGTGCCAGCAGTTATCTTTGGCGGGAGGGCCCCTACAATGAGCAGTTCTTC.

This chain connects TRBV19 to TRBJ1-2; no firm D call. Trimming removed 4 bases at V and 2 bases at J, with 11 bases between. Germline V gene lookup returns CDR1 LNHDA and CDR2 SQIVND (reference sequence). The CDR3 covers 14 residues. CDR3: CASSNSQHNYGYTF. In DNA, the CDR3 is TGTGCCAGTAGTAATAGCCAGCACAACTATGGCTACACCTTC. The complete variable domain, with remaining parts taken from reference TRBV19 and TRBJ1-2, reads DGGITQSPKYLFRKEGQNVTLSCEQNLNHDAMYWYRQDPGQGLRLIYYSQIVNDFQKGDIAEGYSVSREKKESFPLTVTSAQKNPTAFYLCASSNSQHNYGYTFGSGTRLTVV.